Presented here are 29 T cell receptor beta chains from one specimen sequenced in a study of CD8 T cells in Susac syndrome. RNA in amounts of about 0.5 to 1 ug was reverse transcribed with random hexamers. In TCRdb, the immunoSEQ multiplex PCR reads were re-called with MiXCR into one record per CDR3 protein. The sample shows approximately 200,000 distinct CDR3 sequences, about 94% of them seen only once. Material for sequencing was CD8+ T cells from PBMCs. These TCRs come from a human donor with multiple sclerosis.

The chain carries TRBV7-8 and TRBJ1-1; unclear D gene. Germline V gene sequence: CDR1 SGHVS, CDR2 FQNEAQ. The V end lost 5 bases, the J end lost 3 bases, and 19 bases lay between the germline ends. This CDR3 region has 16 residues. CDR3: CASSPLGGYRDTEAFF. The DNA for the CDR3 is TGTGCCAGCAGCCCCCTGGGAGGGTATCGAGACACTGAAGCTTTCTTT.

The V and J genes are TRBV7-9 and TRBJ1-2; TRBD1 matches 9 bases. Germline trimming cut 1 base from V and 3 bases from J; bases unmatched to any gene: 3. Germline-derived CDR1 and CDR2 are SEHNR and FQNEAQ (reference sequence). CDR3 size: 15 residues. In DNA form, the CDR3 reads TGTGCCAGCAGCTTAGGGGACAGGGATGACTATGGCTACACCTTC. Its translation is CASSLGDRDDYGYTF.

The chain recombines TRBV9 with TRBJ1-4; 8 bases line up with TRBD1. J lost 4 bases, V lost 4 bases, and 9 bases had no gene match. Per the germline V gene, CDR1 is SGDLS and CDR2 is YYNGEE. There are 16 residues in the CDR3. The DNA for the CDR3 is TGTGCCAGCAGCCCTGAGACAGGGGCCTATAATGAAAAACTGTTTTTT. Translating gives CASSPETGAYNEKLFF.

The chain is built from TRBV27 and TRBJ1-1; 7 bases line up with TRBD1. After removal of 5 bases from V and 9 bases from J, the junction contained 9 bases not matched to a gene. Germline V lookup: CDR1 MNHEY, CDR2 SMNVEV (reference sequence). CDR3 size: 13 residues. The CDR3 reads CASSPRDSWQAFF. The DNA of the CDR3 is TGTGCCAGCAGTCCCAGGGACAGTTGGCAAGCTTTCTTT.

The rearrangement uses TRBV20-1 and TRBJ2-7; D may be TRBD2 (6 bases). V was clipped by 3 bases and J by 2 bases, with 14 bases between them. Germline CDR1 DFQATT, CDR2 SNEGSKA (reference sequence). CDR3 length equals 14 residues. This CDR3 is CSARPELAPYEQYF. CDR3 sequence (DNA): TGCAGTGCTAGGCCTGAACTAGCTCCCTACGAGCAGTACTTC.

This clonotype has more than one count but fewer than ten. The chain couples TRBV5-1 to TRBJ2-7; no firm D call. This CDR3 spans 15 amino acids. V lost 3 bases, J lost 3 bases, and 16 bases lay in between. Germline CDR1 reads SGHRS; CDR2 reads YFSETQ. This CDR3 reads CASSWNDFPRYEQYF. CDR3 in DNA: TGCGCCAGCAGCTGGAACGATTTCCCCCGCTACGAGCAGTACTTC.

The chain has TRBV13 and TRBJ1-1, with D possibly TRBD1 on 6 matching bases. Germline CDR1 and CDR2: PRHDT and FYEKMQ (reference sequence). Trimming removed 7 bases from V and 8 bases from J, with 14 bases in between. The CDR3 is made up of 12 amino acids. Here the CDR3 DNA reads TGTGCCAGCACCATGTCCAGGGGAGAAGCTTTCTTT. This encodes CASTMSRGEAFF.

The CDR3 nucleotides are TGTGCCAGCAGCTTGGGGACAGGGTCTGAAAAACTGTTTTTT. Residues: CASSLGTGSEKLFF. The chain is built from TRBV7-9 and TRBJ1-4; 9 nucleotides agree with TRBD1. The length of the CDR3 is 14 residues. Germline V gives CDR1 SEHNR, CDR2 FQNEAQ (reference sequence). With 3 bases clipped from V and 7 bases from J, the junction kept 3 bases outside the gene matches. The variable domain in full, with the rest retrieved from reference TRBV7-9 and TRBJ1-4, is DTGVSQNPRHKITKRGQNVTFRCDPISEHNRLYWYRQTLGQGPEFLTYFQNEAQLEKSRLLSDRFSAERPKGSFSTLEIQRTEQGDSAMYLCASSLGTGSEKLFFGSGTQLSVL.

V and J are TRBV12-3 or TRBV12-4 and TRBJ2-2; 9 positions agree with TRBD2. V lost 7 bases to trimming and J lost 7 bases; unmatched junction nucleotides: 16. The CDR3 has 17 residues. The CDR3 DNA reads as TGTGCCAGCACCCCGGGTAGCGGGGGCCCGTCGGACGGGGAGCTGTTTTTT. Residues: CASTPGSGGPSDGELFF.

The chain couples TRBV11-3 to TRBJ2-1, with 13 bases matching TRBD2. This CDR3 has 15 residues. The trim removed 1 base at V and 7 bases at J, leaving 1 base unmatched. The germline CDR1 and CDR2 sequences are SGHNT and YENEEA. CDR3: CASSLVTSGGNEQFF. The CDR3 coding sequence is TGTGCCAGCAGCTTAGTGACTAGCGGGGGGAATGAGCAGTTCTTC.

The rearrangement links TRBV19 to TRBJ1-2; no firm D call. Germline-derived CDR1 and CDR2 are LNHDA and SQIVND (reference sequence). V was clipped by 3 bases and J by 4 bases, with 12 bases between them. The CDR3 runs 14 residues. CDR3 sequence (DNA): TGTGCCAGTAGTATCTCCTCCGAGGGCTATGGCTACACCTTC. Amino acids: CASSISSEGYGYTF.

The table lists this clonotype with a few counts. The J gene is TRBJ2-7, the V gene TRBV28, with D tentatively TRBD2 (6 bases). V was pared by 3 bases and J by 3 bases, with 15 bases between. This CDR3 spans 15 amino acids. The germline CDR1 and CDR2 sequences are MDHEN and SYDVKM. CDR3 coding DNA: TGTGCCAGCAGTTTTATAGGGACGGGGGACTACGAGCAGTACTTC. Residues: CASSFIGTGDYEQYF.

The chain couples TRBV7-8 to TRBJ2-2, with D possibly being TRBD1 (5 bases). The CDR3 totals 17 residues. V was clipped by 4 bases and J by 3 bases, with 18 bases between them. Looked up from germline, CDR1 is SGHVS and CDR2 is FQNEAQ. The CDR3 is CASSSDKYEQDTGELFF. CDR3 sequence (DNA): TGTGCCAGCAGCTCGGACAAGTACGAACAGGACACCGGGGAGCTGTTTTTT.

J is TRBJ1-5 and V is TRBV19; D call uncertain. Looked up from germline, CDR1 is LNHDA and CDR2 is SQIVND (reference sequence). This CDR3 is 13 amino acids long. Trimming left V 10 bases short and J 3 bases short, with 13 bases between. CDR3 residues: CATEDVDNQPQHF. The CDR3 nucleotides read TGTGCCACGGAGGACGTGGACAATCAGCCCCAGCATTTT.

The rearrangement joins TRBV6-2 or TRBV6-3 to TRBJ2-7; a possible D gene is TRBD1 (5 bases). V was cut by 0 bases and J by 13 bases, with 25 bases left in between. In germline, CDR1 is MNHEY, CDR2 SVGEGT. This CDR3 spans 16 amino acids. The CDR3 DNA follows: TGTGCCAGCAGTTACTCGACAAGAGACAGAGCTCGCTCGGGTTACTTC. Protein product: CASSYSTRDRARSGYF.

The rearrangement uses TRBV3-1 and TRBJ2-7; 8 bases match TRBD2. CDR1 is LGHDT, CDR2 YNNKEL, per germline (reference sequence). The CDR3 runs 15 residues. V trimming: 1 base; J trimming: 4 bases; junction bases outside the gene matches: 6. CDR3 in DNA: TGTGCCAGCAGCCAAGTGTCCGGGGGGGTTTACGAGCAGTACTTC. It encodes CASSQVSGGVYEQYF.

J is TRBJ1-6 and V is TRBV10-2, with D unclear. The CDR3 totals 14 residues. CDR1 is WSHSY, CDR2 SAAADI, per germline. V was trimmed by 7 bases and J by 3 bases, leaving 10 bases between them. CDR3 loop: CASTGTGYNSPLHF. DNA of the CDR3: TGCGCCAGCACCGGCACCGGCTATAATTCACCCCTCCACTTT.

V is TRBV5-1 and J is TRBJ1-1; no clear D gene. V lost 1 base and J 0 bases, leaving 10 bases between the germline ends. The CDR3 runs 15 residues. CDR1 and CDR2 (germline): SGHRS, YFSETQ. CDR3 residues: CASSLTDKLNTEAFF. CDR3 bases: TGCGCCAGCAGCTTGACAGACAAACTGAACACTGAAGCTTTCTTT.

The genes are TRBV24-1 and TRBJ1-5, with D hard to call. Germline V gene sequence: CDR1 KGHDR, CDR2 SFDVKD. With 0 bases removed from V and 0 bases from J, the gap between germline ends came to 5 bases. This CDR3 spans 15 amino acids. CDR3 DNA: TGTGCCACCAGTGATTTGCCAGGTAGCAATCAGCCCCAGCATTTT. Protein sequence: CATSDLPGSNQPQHF.

The chain couples TRBV14 to TRBJ2-3, with 8 bases matching TRBD1. Trimming removed 5 bases from V and 5 bases from J; junction bases left unmatched: 9. The CDR3 has 15 amino acids. Germline lookup yields CDR1 SGHDN and CDR2 FVKESK. The CDR3 reads CASSSRTGRIDTQYF. CDR3 bases: TGTGCCAGCAGCTCCCGGACAGGGAGGATAGATACGCAGTATTTT.

The CDR3 here is CASSTLGHFGNTIYF. The CDR3 DNA reads as TGTGCCAGTAGTACTTTAGGACATTTCGGAAACACCATATATTTT. The rearrangement uses TRBV19 and TRBJ1-3; D may be TRBD1 (5 bases). The germline gives CDR1 LNHDA, CDR2 SQIVND (reference sequence). The CDR3 spans 15 residues. V dropped 4 bases and J dropped 4 bases, with 14 bases sitting between them.

The chain joins TRBV7-2 to TRBJ2-5; 7 bases align to TRBD2. The V segment lost 1 base and the J segment 4 bases; nucleotides outside the gene matches: 9. The germline V gene has CDR1 SGHTA and CDR2 FQGNSA. This CDR3 is built from 16 residues. The CDR3 loop reads CASSLEGRAGVETQYF. The CDR3 bases are TGTGCCAGCAGCTTAGAGGGCAGGGCGGGAGTAGAGACCCAGTACTTC. The variable domain in full, completed from reference TRBV7-2 and TRBJ2-5, reads GAGVSQSPSNKVTEKGKDVELRCDPISGHTALYWYRQSLGQGLEFLIYFQGNSAPDKSGLPSDRFSAERTGGSVSTLTIQRTQQEDSAVYLCASSLEGRAGVETQYFGPGTRLLVL.

The chain recombines TRBV12-3 or TRBV12-4 with TRBJ1-1, with D possibly matching TRBD1 (6 bases). Trimming removed 6 bases at V and 0 bases at J, with 14 bases between. The CDR3 contains 15 residues. The CDR3: CASSHSQGVNTEAFF. Here the CDR3 DNA reads TGTGCCAGCAGCCACTCACAGGGAGTGAACACTGAAGCTTTCTTT.

The V gene is TRBV24-1, the J gene TRBJ2-2; D uncertain. Germline V gene data show CDR1 as KGHDR and CDR2 as SFDVKD. The CDR3 runs 14 residues. The V and J ends lost 5 bases and 1 base respectively, with 7 bases between them. CDR3 sequence reads: CATSGPGNTGELFF. CDR3 nucleotides: TGTGCCACCAGTGGCCCTGGGAACACCGGGGAGCTGTTTTTT.

The genes are TRBV3-1 and TRBJ2-7, with TRBD1 matching 8 bases. The CDR3 spans 18 residues. Trimming cost V 3 bases and J 5 bases; bases outside gene matches: 18. Germline CDR1 and CDR2: LGHDT and YNNKEL (reference sequence). CDR3 region: CASSHTPGTGVVPNEQYF. The CDR3 DNA reads as TGTGCCAGCAGCCATACCCCCGGGACAGGCGTCGTCCCCAACGAGCAGTACTTC.

The chain has TRBV6-2 or TRBV6-3 and TRBJ2-5; D call uncertain. The CDR3 length is 16 residues. The V end lost 1 base, the J end lost 1 base, and 13 bases lay between the germline ends. Germline V lookup: CDR1 MNHEY, CDR2 SVGEGT. CDR3 region: CASSYWTLGFQETQYF. CDR3 DNA sequence: TGTGCCAGCAGTTACTGGACCCTAGGGTTCCAAGAGACCCAGTACTTC.

The genes are TRBV9 and TRBJ2-2, with 10 nucleotides matching TRBD2. This CDR3 has 14 residues. The J segment lost 4 bases and the V segment lost 8 bases, leaving 5 bases of the junction unmatched. Germline V CDR1 and CDR2: SGDLS, YYNGEE. CDR3 protein: CASVAGGSTGELFF. CDR3 nucleotide sequence: TGTGCCAGTGTAGCGGGGGGAAGCACCGGGGAGCTGTTTTTT.

This clonotype was counted once. The rearrangement uses TRBV9 and TRBJ2-5, with 7 positions matching TRBD2. Germline loops: CDR1 SGDLS, CDR2 YYNGEE. The V and J ends lost 4 bases and 4 bases, in that order; junction bases with no gene match: 10. The CDR3 sequence is 15 residues long. DNA for the CDR3: TGTGCCAGCAGCCCCTGGGGAGGGGCCTCAGAGACCCAGTACTTC. Translation gives CASSPWGGASETQYF.

The chain employs TRBV4-3 and TRBJ2-3; D is unclear. In germline, CDR1 is LGHNA, CDR2 YSLEER. V was trimmed by 0 bases and J by 5 bases, leaving 12 bases between them. This CDR3 comprises 15 residues. CDR3 sequence reads: CASSQEWPAQDTQYF. CDR3 DNA: TGCGCCAGCAGCCAAGAGTGGCCCGCCCAAGATACGCAGTATTTT.